This T cell receptor (beta chain) was identified during a study of response to subunit inactivated influenza vaccine. Findings and caveats of the study: The study's authors posited that every seasonal influenza vaccination enlists few new T cells.

From germline, CDR1 is SGHRS and CDR2 YFSETQ. CDR3 size: 14 residues. Concerning this clonotype itself: Its antigen is still unknown. A junction boundary mismatches the germline segment, possibly from a read error.

TCRdb independently ran MiXCR on the RT-PCR reads; one entry per CDR3 protein. The table includes approximately 500,000 distinct CDR3 sequences, approximately 15% detected once. The sequence came from a man aged 45 to 65 who received an inactivated influenza vaccine. Specimen: PBMCs from blood, collected 12 days after vaccination. This rearrangement joins TRBV5-1 to TRBJ2-3; possibly TRBD2 for D (5 bases). CDR3 sequence (DNA): TGCGCCAGCAGACTAGAGTATCTCACAGAGACGCAGTATTTT. As protein: CASRLEYLTETQYF. Supplemented by reference TRBV5-1 and TRBJ2-3, the full variable domain reads KAGVTQTPRYLIKTRGQQVTLSCSPISGHRSVSWYQQTPGQGLQFLFEYFSETQRNKGNFPGRFSGRQFSNSRSEMNVSTLELGDSALYLCASRLEYLTETQYFGPGTRLTVL.